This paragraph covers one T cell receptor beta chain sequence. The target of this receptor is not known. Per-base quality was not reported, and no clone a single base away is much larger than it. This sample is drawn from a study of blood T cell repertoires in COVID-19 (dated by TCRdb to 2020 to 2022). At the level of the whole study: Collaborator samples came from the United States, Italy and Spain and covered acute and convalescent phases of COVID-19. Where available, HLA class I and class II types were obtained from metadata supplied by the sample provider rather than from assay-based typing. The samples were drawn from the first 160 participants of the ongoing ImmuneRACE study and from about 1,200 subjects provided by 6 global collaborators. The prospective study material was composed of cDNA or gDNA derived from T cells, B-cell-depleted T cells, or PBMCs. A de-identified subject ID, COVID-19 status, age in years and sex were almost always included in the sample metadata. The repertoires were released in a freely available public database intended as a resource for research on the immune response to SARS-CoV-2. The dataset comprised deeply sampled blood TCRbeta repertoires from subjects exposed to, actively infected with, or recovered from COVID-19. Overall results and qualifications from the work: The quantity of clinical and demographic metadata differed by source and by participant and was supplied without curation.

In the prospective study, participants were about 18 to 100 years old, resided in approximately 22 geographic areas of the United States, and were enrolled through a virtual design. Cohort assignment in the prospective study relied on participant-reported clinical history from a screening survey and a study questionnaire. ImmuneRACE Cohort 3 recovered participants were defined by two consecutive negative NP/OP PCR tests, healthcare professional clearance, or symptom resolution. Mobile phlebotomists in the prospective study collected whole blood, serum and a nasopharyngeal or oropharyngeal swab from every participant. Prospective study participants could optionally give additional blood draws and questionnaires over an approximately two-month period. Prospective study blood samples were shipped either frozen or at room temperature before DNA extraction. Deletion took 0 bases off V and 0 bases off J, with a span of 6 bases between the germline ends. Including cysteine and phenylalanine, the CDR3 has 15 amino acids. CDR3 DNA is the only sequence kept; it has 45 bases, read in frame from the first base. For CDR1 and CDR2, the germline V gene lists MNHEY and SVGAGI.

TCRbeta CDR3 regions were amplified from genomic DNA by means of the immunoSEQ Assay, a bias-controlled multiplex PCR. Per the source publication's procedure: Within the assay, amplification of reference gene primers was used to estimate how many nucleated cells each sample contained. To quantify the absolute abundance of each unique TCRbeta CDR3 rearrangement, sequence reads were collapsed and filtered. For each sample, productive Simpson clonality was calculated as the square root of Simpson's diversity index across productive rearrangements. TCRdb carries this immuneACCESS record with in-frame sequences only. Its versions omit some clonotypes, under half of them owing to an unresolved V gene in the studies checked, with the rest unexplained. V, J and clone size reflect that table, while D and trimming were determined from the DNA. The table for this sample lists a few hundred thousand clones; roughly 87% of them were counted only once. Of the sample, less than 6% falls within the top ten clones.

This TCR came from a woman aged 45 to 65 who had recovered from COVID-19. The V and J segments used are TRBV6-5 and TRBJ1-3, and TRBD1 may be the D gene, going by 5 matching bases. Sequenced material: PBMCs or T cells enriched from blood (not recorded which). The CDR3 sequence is CASSYSTDSGNTIYF. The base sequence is TGTGCCAGCAGTTACTCGACAGACTCTGGAAACACCATATATTTT.